One and the same sample provided the 5 T cell receptor beta chains below, sequenced in a study of cytotoxic CD8 clonotypes in ibrutinib-treated CLL. The table came from immunoSEQ multiplex PCR; TCRdb's copy has only in-frame clones and leaves some out. The sample consists of some 120,000 clones, roughly 84% of them appearing once. The starting material was PBMCs, obtained after 24 months of ibrutinib treatment. These receptor sequences come from a human donor with chronic lymphocytic leukemia.

This chain uses TRBV27 with TRBJ1-2, with 9 bases lining up with TRBD1. V dropped 6 bases and J dropped 2; count of bases not matched to a gene: 1. This CDR3 has 13 residues. CDR1 and CDR2 (germline): MNHEY, SMNVEV (reference sequence). In DNA form, the CDR3 reads TGTGCCAGCAGAGGACAGGGGAACTATGGCTACACCTTC. Its protein product is CASRGQGNYGYTF.

This clone was seen only a few times. The V gene is TRBV6-6, the J gene TRBJ1-4; D is undetermined. This CDR3 contains 14 residues. The ends were cut back, 2 bases at V and 8 bases at J, with 12 bases in the middle. Germline CDR1 reads MNHNY; CDR2 reads SVGAGI (reference sequence). CDR3 sequence reads: CASSYDYPGEKLFF. The DNA for the CDR3 is TGTGCCAGCAGTTACGACTACCCGGGAGAAAAACTGTTTTTT.

This clone was seen more than once but under ten times. The chain is built from TRBV30 and TRBJ2-5, with D unresolved. There are 11 residues in the CDR3. CDR1 GTSNPN and CDR2 SVGIG come from the germline V gene (reference sequence). V was clipped by 1 base and J by 3 bases, with 3 bases between them. The CDR3 nucleotides are TGTGCCTGGAGTGCGAAAGAGACCCAGTACTTC. Its protein is CAWSAKETQYF.

This chain joins TRBV9 and TRBJ2-3; a weak D match, TRBD2 (5 bases). This CDR3 has 13 amino acids. The germline V gene encodes CDR1 SGDLS and CDR2 YYNGEE. Trimming removed 1 base at V and 4 bases at J, with 7 bases between. The CDR3 DNA follows: TGTGCCAGCAGCGTAACCGGGGCAGATACGCAGTATTTT. This codes for CASSVTGADTQYF.

V is TRBV7-2 and J is TRBJ2-7; TRBD1 aligns across 8 bases. Per the germline V gene, CDR1 is SGHTA and CDR2 is FQGNSA. With 6 bases clipped from V and 5 bases from J, the junction kept 18 bases outside the gene matches. The CDR3 is 17 residues long. Written as DNA, the CDR3 is TGTGCCAGCAGTCTGTTGGGGGACAGGCTTGGCGGGAACGAGCAGTACTTC. Translating gives CASSLLGDRLGGNEQYF.